The 28 T cell receptor beta chains below all came from one sample that was sequenced in a study of identical twins. One entry per CDR3 protein results from TCRdb running MiXCR on the 5' RACE reads. Seen here are more than 250,000 distinct CDR3 sequences, less than 9% observed once, and the top ten hold over 2%. The same data also went into a second study, on yellow fever vaccine responses in identical twins.

Input material: memory (CD45RO+) T cells sorted from blood. These receptors all stem from a woman aged 18-35 years in good health.

For the CDR3, the DNA is TGTGCCAGCAGCCAAGCGGGTAGCGGGTTAGCCTCCGAGACCCAGTACTTC. Translating gives CASSQAGSGLASETQYF. The chain links TRBV3-1 to TRBJ2-5, with TRBD2 matching 7 bases. CDR3 size: 17 residues. After removal of 1 base from V and 5 bases from J, the junction contained 13 bases not matched to a gene. Germline values: CDR1 LGHDT, CDR2 YNNKEL (reference sequence).

The rearrangement joins TRBV29-1 to TRBJ1-4, with D maybe TRBD1 (5 bases). This CDR3 region has 14 residues. With 6 bases removed from V and 3 bases from J, the gap between germline ends came to 14 bases. Germline CDR1 is SQVTM and CDR2 is ANQGSEA. CDR3 in DNA: TGCAGCGTGGGCATGAGGGGAGCTAATGAAAAACTGTTTTTT. This sequence encodes CSVGMRGANEKLFF. The whole variable domain, remainder taken from reference TRBV29-1 and TRBJ1-4, is SAVISQKPSRDICQRGTSLTIQCQVDSQVTMMFWYRQQPGQSLTLIATANQGSEATYESGFVIDKFPISRPNLTFSTLTVSNMSPEDSSIYLCSVGMRGANEKLFFGSGTQLSVL.

In this sample, this clonotype turned up a few times. For the CDR3, the DNA is TGCAGTGCTAGAAGGGTGCTTGCGGGAGGCGACACCGGGGAGCTGTTTTTT. Encoded protein: CSARRVLAGGDTGELFF. J is TRBJ2-2 and V is TRBV20-1; TRBD2 agrees at 8 bases. Looked up from germline, CDR1 is DFQATT and CDR2 is SNEGSKA (reference sequence). The CDR3 runs 17 residues. The junction had 11 bases not matched to a gene; V was cut back by 2 bases and J by 3 bases.

This clonotype occurred a few times. The gene calls are TRBV28 and TRBJ2-7; 9 positions match TRBD2. Unmatched junction bases numbered 7, after V lost 2 bases and J lost 5 bases. Germline-derived CDR1 and CDR2 are MDHEN and SYDVKM. The CDR3 contains 15 residues. CDR3 amino acids: CASSLRAGGRNEQYF. In nucleotides, the CDR3 is TGTGCCAGCAGTTTACGGGCGGGAGGGCGGAACGAGCAGTACTTC.

This clonotype was picked up many times. The CDR3 loop reads CASSLGATGGNTGELFF. CDR3 sequence (DNA): TGTGCCAGCAGCTTGGGGGCGACAGGGGGAAACACCGGGGAGCTGTTTTTT. The rearrangement links TRBV5-5 to TRBJ2-2, with 9 bases aligning to TRBD1. Germline-derived CDR1 and CDR2 are SGHKS and YYEKEE (reference sequence). Trimming at V came to 0 bases and at J to 2 bases, leaving 5 bases not matched to a gene. CDR3 length: 17 residues.

This clonotype was detected only a few times. A read error is possible here, since a much larger clone lies one base away. The rearrangement uses TRBV4-1 and TRBJ2-1, with D uncertain. This CDR3 is 13 amino acids long. CDR1 MGHRA and CDR2 YSYEKL come from the germline V gene. The CDR3 DNA is TGCGCCAGCAGCCAAGGTTTATACAATAAGCAGTTCTTC. It codes for CASSQGLYNKQFF.

This clonotype was recorded a few times. The J gene is TRBJ2-3, the V gene TRBV5-1; a weak D match, TRBD1 (5 bases). The CDR3 has 14 amino acids. Germline values: CDR1 SGHRS, CDR2 YFSETQ. V lost 0 bases, J lost 4 bases, and 9 bases lay in between. The CDR3 region is CASSLGGVPDTQYF. CDR3 bases: TGCGCCAGCAGCTTGGGGGGCGTTCCAGATACGCAGTATTTT.

This clonotype was seen ten or more times. This chain joins TRBV29-1 and TRBJ1-5, with TRBD1 matching over 8 bases. J gave up 7 bases and V 7 bases, and 6 bases lay outside the gene matches. The length of the CDR3 is 12 residues. The V gene's germline CDR1 is SQVTM and CDR2 ANQGSEA. The CDR3 reads CSAGTGGQPQHF. In DNA, the CDR3 is TGCAGCGCTGGGACAGGAGGGCAGCCCCAGCATTTT.

Concerning this clonotype itself: This sequence may be a read error, since a much larger clone differs from it by one base. The chain combines TRBV20-1 with TRBJ2-4; possibly TRBD2 for D (5 bases). V lost 0 bases and J lost 0, with 18 bases in between. The germline gives CDR1 DFQATT, CDR2 SNEGSKA (reference sequence). CDR3 length equals 18 residues. The CDR3 nucleotides read TGCAGTGCTAGAGATAACACGGGAAAGGATCTAGCCAAAAACATTCAGTACTTC. Translated: CSARDNTGKDLAKNIQYF.

This chain uses TRBV29-1 with TRBJ1-2; D is ambiguous. CDR3 length equals 12 residues. Germline assignment: CDR1 SQVTM and CDR2 ANQGSEA. Trimming shortened V by 4 bases and J by 8 bases, and 14 bases separated the two germline ends. CDR3: CSVGQQTGGYTF. As DNA, the CDR3 is TGCAGCGTTGGGCAGCAAACGGGAGGCTACACCTTC.

The sample holds a few counts of this clonotype. J is TRBJ2-1 and V is TRBV7-6, with TRBD1 matching 11 bases. The CDR3 sequence is 15 residues long. Per the germline V gene, CDR1 is SGHVS and CDR2 is FNYEAQ. The trim removed 4 bases at V and 5 bases at J, leaving 4 bases unmatched. CDR3 residues: CASSSLDRGHNEQFF. CDR3 sequence (DNA): TGTGCCAGCAGCTCCCTGGACAGGGGGCACAATGAGCAGTTCTTC.

This clonotype was counted a few times. The chain couples TRBV20-1 to TRBJ2-5; TRBD1 might be the D (6 bases). The CDR3 covers 13 residues. The germline V and J ends were trimmed by 5 bases and 5 bases, with 15 bases remaining between them. In germline, CDR1 is DFQATT, CDR2 SNEGSKA (reference sequence). The CDR3 DNA sequence: TGCAGTGCTCCCTTAGGGGGATTGGAGACCCAGTACTTC. It is translated as CSAPLGGLETQYF.

The sample holds a few counts of this clonotype. One junction end does not reproduce the germline sequence, and a read error may be involved. The J gene is TRBJ2-1, the V gene TRBV20-1, with 11 bases aligning to TRBD2. Germline CDR1 and CDR2: DFQATT and SNEGSKA (reference sequence). There are 16 residues in the CDR3. CDR3 sequence: CCAEVAGGLSYNEQFF. The CDR3 nucleotides are TGCTGTGCTGAAGTAGCGGGAGGGCTCTCCTACAATGAGCAGTTCTTC.

This clonotype occurred many times. The chain has TRBV6-6 and TRBJ1-5, with D hard to call. V lost 7 bases and J lost 0, with 13 bases in between. The CDR3 contains 15 residues. Germline V gene lookup returns CDR1 MNHNY and CDR2 SVGAGI (reference sequence). As DNA, the CDR3 is TGTGCCAGCAAAGAGCTGCACCATAGCAATCAGCCCCAGCATTTT. Amino acids: CASKELHHSNQPQHF.

This clonotype was counted many times. The V gene is TRBV6-5, the J gene TRBJ1-1; tentatively, D is TRBD1 (5 bases). The CDR3 has 13 residues. V lost 0 bases and J 3 bases, leaving 5 bases between the germline ends. Per germline, CDR1 MNHEY and CDR2 SVGAGI. CDR3 sequence: CASSYSRDTEAFF. The CDR3 nucleotides read TGTGCCAGCAGTTACTCCAGGGACACTGAAGCTTTCTTT.

This CDR3 reads CASSPHQYYEQYV. In nucleotides, the CDR3 is TGTGCCAGCAGTCCCCATCAGTACTACGAGCAGTACGTC. The chain employs TRBV28 and TRBJ2-7; D remains unclear. The germline V and J ends were trimmed by 5 bases and 3 bases, with 11 bases remaining between them. Germline assignment: CDR1 MDHEN and CDR2 SYDVKM. The CDR3 contains 13 residues.

The chain couples TRBV3-1 to TRBJ1-6; D remains unclear. The CDR3 totals 13 residues. Germline values: CDR1 LGHDT, CDR2 YNNKEL (reference sequence). V shed 4 bases and J shed 11 bases, with 12 bases lying between them. The CDR3 DNA sequence: TGTGCCAGCAGCCGGGCACCATTCGCACCCCTCCACTTT. Its protein product is CASSRAPFAPLHF.

This clonotype was seen only a few times. V usage is TRBV6-2 or TRBV6-3 and J usage is TRBJ2-3; D remains unclear. The germline CDR1 and CDR2 sequences are MNHEY and SVGEGT. This CDR3 spans 13 amino acids. The germline V and J ends were trimmed by 4 bases and 4 bases, with 9 bases remaining between them. CDR3 protein: CASSSVDADTQYF. CDR3 sequence (DNA): TGTGCCAGCAGTTCGGTAGATGCAGATACGCAGTATTTT.

V gene TRBV20-1 combines with J gene TRBJ2-3; TRBD1 might be the D (6 bases). V was clipped by 3 bases and J by 1 base, with 14 bases between them. The CDR3 totals 15 residues. Germline V gene data show CDR1 as DFQATT and CDR2 as SNEGSKA (reference sequence). The CDR3 DNA sequence: TGCAGTGCTAGCAACCGACAGGACCGCACAGATACGCAGTATTTT. Translation: CSASNRQDRTDTQYF.

Concerning this clonotype itself: The junction departs from the called germline gene at one end, perhaps through a read error. This chain links TRBV19 with TRBJ2-7; 10 bases are a match to TRBD2. Germline CDR1 is LNHDA and CDR2 is SQIVND (reference sequence). The CDR3 spans 16 residues. CDR3 sequence reads: CASSLEAGGPRFEQYF. CDR3 nucleotides: TGTGCCAGTAGTTTAGAAGCGGGAGGGCCCCGCTTCGAGCAGTACTTC.

This clonotype appeared a few times. The chain joins TRBV14 to TRBJ2-2; unclear D gene. Germline assignment: CDR1 SGHDN and CDR2 FVKESK. Trimming removed 1 base at V and 6 bases at J, with 9 bases between. The CDR3 length is 14 residues. For the CDR3, the DNA is TGTGCCAGCAGCCAAGGGACCCTCGCCGGGGAGCTGTTTTTT. Encoded protein: CASSQGTLAGELFF.

The chain carries TRBV3-1 and TRBJ2-7; 13 nucleotides match TRBD2. The CDR3 consists of 17 residues. Germline V gene sequence: CDR1 LGHDT, CDR2 YNNKEL (reference sequence). The V gene end was trimmed by 11 bases and the J gene end by 4 bases; junction bases not matched to a gene: 17. This CDR3 reads CASCKVGALAGGYEQYF. The CDR3 nucleotides are TGTGCCTCCTGCAAAGTGGGGGCACTAGCGGGAGGGTACGAGCAGTACTTC.

The chain recombines TRBV5-5 with TRBJ2-7; D remains ambiguous. Trimming pared 1 base from V and 0 bases from J, leaving 14 bases between. The CDR3 is made up of 16 amino acids. CDR1 is SGHKS and CDR2 is YYEKEE in the germline V gene (reference sequence). Written as DNA, the CDR3 is TGTGCCAGCAGCTTGATGGGTATTCTTAGCTCCTACGAGCAGTACTTC. This codes for CASSLMGILSSYEQYF.

This chain uses TRBV19 with TRBJ2-1; the D gene is possibly TRBD2 (6 bases). The CDR3 runs to 17 residues. The V end lost 0 bases, the J end lost 2 bases, and 14 bases lay between the germline ends. CDR1 is LNHDA, CDR2 SQIVND, per germline (reference sequence). The CDR3 DNA sequence: TGTGCCAGTAGTATAGATCGAGGGCGGGATGCCTACAATGAGCAGTTCTTC. This gives the protein CASSIDRGRDAYNEQFF.

This clonotype has at least ten counts. V gene TRBV14 combines with J gene TRBJ1-1; D is unclear. Trimming took 1 base from V and 10 from J, leaving 13 bases between them. This CDR3 is 13 amino acids long. CDR1 and CDR2 (germline): SGHDN, FVKESK. CDR3 sequence reads: CASSQVGGAAAFF. The CDR3 DNA reads TGTGCCAGCAGCCAAGTAGGAGGAGCGGCAGCTTTCTTT.

The V and J genes are TRBV6-1 and TRBJ1-3; D perhaps matches TRBD1 (5 bases). The CDR3 consists of 14 residues. CDR1 is MNHNS and CDR2 is SASEGT in the germline V gene. V lost 7 bases, J lost 2 bases, and 12 bases lay in between. The CDR3 reads CASNLGGAGNTIYF. The CDR3 bases are TGTGCCAGCAACCTCGGGGGGGCTGGAAACACCATATATTTT.

The chain recombines TRBV28 with TRBJ2-3; perhaps D is TRBD1 or TRBD2 (5 bases each). V was cut by 2 bases and J by 2 bases, with 17 bases left in between. This CDR3 region has 17 residues. CDR1 is MDHEN, CDR2 SYDVKM, per germline. CDR3 region: CASSLEAGTLYTDTQYF. The CDR3 coding sequence is TGTGCCAGCAGTTTAGAAGCCGGGACCCTCTACACAGATACGCAGTATTTT.

This clonotype was detected ten times or more. The V gene is TRBV7-9, the J gene TRBJ1-1; the D gene is possibly TRBD1 (6 bases). CDR3 length: 13 residues. Germline-derived CDR1 and CDR2 are SEHNR and FQNEAQ (reference sequence). V was trimmed by 5 bases and J by 3 bases, leaving 10 bases between them. The CDR3 DNA sequence: TGTGCCAGCAGCCGACAGGCCTACACTGAAGCTTTCTTT. Protein product: CASSRQAYTEAFF. Variable domain in full (rest from reference TRBV7-9 and TRBJ1-1): DTGVSQNPRHKITKRGQNVTFRCDPISEHNRLYWYRQTLGQGPEFLTYFQNEAQLEKSRLLSDRFSAERPKGSFSTLEIQRTEQGDSAMYLCASSRQAYTEAFFGQGTRLTVV.